These 9 T cell receptor beta chains were all obtained from the same sample, sequenced in a study of blood T cells in healthy people across ages. A J-beta primer mix and a sample-barcoded 5' primer were used in a second PCR of roughly 6 to 11 cycles. MiXCR, run by TCRdb on the 5' RACE reads, gives a single entry per CDR3 protein. This table holds about 1.5 million distinct CDR3 sequences, 35% to 45% found once. The sample comprised blood. These receptors were obtained from a woman aged 18 to 35 in good health.

V usage is TRBV7-9 and J usage is TRBJ2-7, with 7 bases identical to TRBD1. The CDR3 runs 15 residues. Germline CDR1 reads SEHNR; CDR2 reads FQNEAQ (reference sequence). V lost 3 bases and J lost 11; bases outside the gene matches: 16. CDR3 sequence reads: CASSFATLTGEKEYF. The CDR3 DNA reads TGTGCCAGCAGCTTTGCAACCCTAACAGGGGAGAAGGAGTACTTC.

V is TRBV7-2 and J is TRBJ1-6; unclear D gene. Trimming removed 5 bases at V and 9 bases at J, with 11 bases between. There are 13 residues in the CDR3. CDR1 and CDR2 (germline): SGHTA, FQGNSA. The DNA of the CDR3 is TGTGCCAGCAGCCTAACAGTGGGTTCACCCCTCCACTTT. This translates into CASSLTVGSPLHF.

This sequence joins TRBV20-1 and TRBJ2-7; tentatively, D is TRBD2 (5 bases). Germline CDR1 DFQATT, CDR2 SNEGSKA (reference sequence). The CDR3 extends over 16 amino acids. V was pared by 0 bases and J by 3 bases, with 18 bases between. The CDR3 here is CSARDFRRTGNYEQYF. In DNA form, the CDR3 reads TGCAGTGCTAGAGATTTCCGTCGGACTGGAAACTACGAGCAGTACTTC.

Only a few counts were recorded for this clonotype. J is TRBJ1-2 and V is TRBV20-1, with a possible D match to TRBD1 (5 bases). V lost 1 base to trimming and J lost 8 bases, with 11 bases between them. Germline CDR1 and CDR2: DFQATT and SNEGSKA (reference sequence). This CDR3 region has 12 residues. The CDR3 DNA follows: TGCAGTGCTAGAGGCGGGACGAAGGGCTACACCTTC. Its protein is CSARGGTKGYTF.

This clonotype appeared a few times. This chain uses TRBV12-3 or TRBV12-4 with TRBJ2-7; 7 nucleotides agree with TRBD2. The CDR3 has 14 residues. The V segment lost 7 bases and the J segment 0 bases; nucleotides outside the gene matches: 6. CDR3 residues: CASNSGDLSYEQYF. CDR3 sequence (DNA): TGTGCCAGCAACAGCGGGGACCTCTCCTACGAGCAGTACTTC.

The V gene is TRBV7-2, the J gene TRBJ1-2, with D uncertain. The CDR3 contains 16 residues. Deletions cut 5 bases from V and 2 bases from J, with 18 bases between. CDR1 and CDR2 (germline): SGHTA, FQGNSA. This chain's CDR3 is CASSPSGQRSNYGYTF. CDR3 nucleotide sequence: TGTGCCAGCAGCCCATCCGGGCAGAGATCAAACTATGGCTACACCTTC.

The DNA for the CDR3 is TGTGCCAGCAGTGAATCTGGGCAAGACGCCGTTGGAGGCTACACCTTC. Residues: CASSESGQDAVGGYTF. The chain has TRBV25-1 and TRBJ1-2; no clear D. The CDR3 totals 16 residues. Germline assignment: CDR1 MGHDK and CDR2 SYGVNS. Trimming took 1 base from V and 8 from J, leaving 20 bases between them.

The chain has TRBV20-1 and TRBJ2-7, with 10 bases matching TRBD2. The germline V gene encodes CDR1 DFQATT and CDR2 SNEGSKA (reference sequence). With 0 bases clipped from V and 2 bases from J, the junction kept 7 bases outside the gene matches. This CDR3 contains 16 residues. The CDR3: CSAREGSGRQTYEQYF. CDR3 nucleotide sequence: TGCAGTGCTAGAGAAGGTAGCGGGAGGCAAACCTACGAGCAGTACTTC.

The chain has TRBV7-2 and TRBJ2-1, with D perhaps TRBD2 (6 bases). Germline loops: CDR1 SGHTA, CDR2 FQGNSA. CDR3 size: 12 residues. Trimming pared 3 bases from V and 10 bases from J, leaving 10 bases between. CDR3 sequence reads: CASSLGGREQFF. The DNA for the CDR3 is TGTGCCAGCAGCTTGGGGGGTCGGGAGCAGTTCTTC.